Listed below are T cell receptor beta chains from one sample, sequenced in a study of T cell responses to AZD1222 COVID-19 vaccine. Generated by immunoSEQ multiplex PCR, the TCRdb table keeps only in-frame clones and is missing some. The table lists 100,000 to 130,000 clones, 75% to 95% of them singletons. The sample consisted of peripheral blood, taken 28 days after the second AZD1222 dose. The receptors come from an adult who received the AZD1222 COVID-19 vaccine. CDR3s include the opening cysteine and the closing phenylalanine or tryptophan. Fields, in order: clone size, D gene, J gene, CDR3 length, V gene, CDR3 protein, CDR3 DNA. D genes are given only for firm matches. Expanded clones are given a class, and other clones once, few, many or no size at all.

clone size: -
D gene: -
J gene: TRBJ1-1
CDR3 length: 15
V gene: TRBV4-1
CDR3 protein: CASSQVQRTNTEAFF
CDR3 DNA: TGCGCCAGCAGCCAAGTCCAGAGAACGAACACTGAAGCTTTCTTT

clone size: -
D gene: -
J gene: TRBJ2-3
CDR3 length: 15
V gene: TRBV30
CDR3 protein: CAWSVLGTNFDTQYF
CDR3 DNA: TGTGCCTGGAGTGTACTAGGGACCAATTTTGATACGCAGTATTTT

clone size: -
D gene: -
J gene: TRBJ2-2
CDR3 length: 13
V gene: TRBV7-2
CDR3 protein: CASSFQGTGELFF
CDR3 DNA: TGTGCCAGCAGCTTCCAGGGTACCGGGGAGCTGTTTTTT

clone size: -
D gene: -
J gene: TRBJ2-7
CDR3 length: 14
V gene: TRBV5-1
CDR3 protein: CASSLGRDSYEQYF
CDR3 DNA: TGCGCCAGCAGCTTGGGCAGGGACTCCTACGAGCAGTACTTC

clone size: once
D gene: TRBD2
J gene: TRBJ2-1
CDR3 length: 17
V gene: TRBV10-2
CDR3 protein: CASSGLAGGPGNNEQFF
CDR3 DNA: TGCGCCAGCAGTGGGCTAGCGGGAGGGCCTGGGAACAATGAGCAGTTCTTC

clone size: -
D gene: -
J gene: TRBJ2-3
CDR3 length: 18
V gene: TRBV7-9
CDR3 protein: CASSLGGETFMQTDTQYF
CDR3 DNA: TGTGCCAGCAGCTTAGGGGGGGAAACTTTTATGCAAACAGATACGCAGTATTTT

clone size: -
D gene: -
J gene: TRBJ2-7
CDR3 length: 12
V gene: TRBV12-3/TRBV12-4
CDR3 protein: CASGGIPYEQYF
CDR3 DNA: TGTGCCAGCGGGGGTATCCCCTACGAGCAGTACTTC

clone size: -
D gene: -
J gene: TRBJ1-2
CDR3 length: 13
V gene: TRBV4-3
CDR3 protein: CASSPRANYGYTF
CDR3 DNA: TGCGCCAGCAGCCCCCGGGCCAACTATGGCTACACCTTC

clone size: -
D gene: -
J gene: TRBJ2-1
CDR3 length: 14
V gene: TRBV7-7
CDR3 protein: CASSQDLSYNEQFF
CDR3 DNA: TGTGCTAGCAGCCAGGATCTATCCTACAATGAGCAGTTCTTC

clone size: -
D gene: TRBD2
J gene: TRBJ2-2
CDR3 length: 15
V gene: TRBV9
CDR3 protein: CASSVETGGTGELFF
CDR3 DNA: TGTGCCAGCAGCGTAGAAACGGGAGGTACCGGGGAGCTGTTTTTT

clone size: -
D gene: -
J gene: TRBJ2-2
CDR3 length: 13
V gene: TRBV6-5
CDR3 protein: CASSYTTSGELFF
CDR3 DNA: TGTGCCAGCAGTTACACCACGAGCGGGGAGCTGTTTTTT

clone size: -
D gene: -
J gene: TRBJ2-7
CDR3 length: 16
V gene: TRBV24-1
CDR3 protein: CAIPRRVQPYSYEQYF
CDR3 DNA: TGTGCCATCCCTAGGAGGGTACAACCTTACTCCTACGAGCAGTACTTC

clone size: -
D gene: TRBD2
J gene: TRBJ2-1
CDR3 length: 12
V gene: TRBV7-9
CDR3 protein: CASVPIAGEQFF
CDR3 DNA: TGTGCCAGCGTACCCATAGCGGGGGAGCAGTTCTTC

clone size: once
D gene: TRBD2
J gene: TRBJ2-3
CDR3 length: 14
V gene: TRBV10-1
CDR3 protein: CASSAGTSGIAQYF
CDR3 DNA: TGCGCCAGCAGTGCCGGGACTAGCGGGATTGCGCAGTATTTT

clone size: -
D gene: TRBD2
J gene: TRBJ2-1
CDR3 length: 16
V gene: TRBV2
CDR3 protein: CASADGLAGGSSEQFF
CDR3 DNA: TGTGCCAGCGCCGACGGCCTAGCGGGAGGGAGTAGTGAGCAGTTCTTC

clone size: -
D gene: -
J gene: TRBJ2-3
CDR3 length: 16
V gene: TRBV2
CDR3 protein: CASSERAVGSTDTQYF
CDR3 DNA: TGTGCCAGCAGTGAGCGAGCTGTCGGGAGCACAGATACGCAGTATTTT

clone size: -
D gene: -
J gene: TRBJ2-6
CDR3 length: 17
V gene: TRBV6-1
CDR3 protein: CASSAGQVRSGANVLTF
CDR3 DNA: TGTGCCAGCAGTGCCGGGCAGGTTCGCTCTGGGGCCAACGTCCTGACTTTC

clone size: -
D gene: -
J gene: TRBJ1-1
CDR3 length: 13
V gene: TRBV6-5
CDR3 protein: CASSYSRGAEAFF
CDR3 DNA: TGTGCCAGCAGTTACTCGAGGGGAGCTGAAGCTTTCTTT

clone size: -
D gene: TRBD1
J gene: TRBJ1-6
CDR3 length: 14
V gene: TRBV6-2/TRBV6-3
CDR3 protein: CASSYDRVNSPLHF
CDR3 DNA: TGTGCCAGCAGTTACGACAGGGTCAATTCACCCCTCCACTTT

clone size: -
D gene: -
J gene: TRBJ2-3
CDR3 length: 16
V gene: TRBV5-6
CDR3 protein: CASSLPLAVSTDTQYF
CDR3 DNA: TGTGCCAGCAGCTTACCCTTAGCGGTTAGCACAGATACGCAGTATTTT

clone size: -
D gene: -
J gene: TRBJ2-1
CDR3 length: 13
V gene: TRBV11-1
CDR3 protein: CASSLTSMDEQFF
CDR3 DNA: TGTGCCAGCAGCTTGACTAGTATGGATGAGCAGTTCTTC

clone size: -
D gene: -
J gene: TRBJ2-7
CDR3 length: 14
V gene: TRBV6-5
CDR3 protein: CASRSTGGDYEQYF
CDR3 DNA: TGTGCCAGCAGATCGACAGGTGGGGACTACGAGCAGTACTTC

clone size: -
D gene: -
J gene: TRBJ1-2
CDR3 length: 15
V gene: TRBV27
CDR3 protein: CASSSWDLGAKGYTF
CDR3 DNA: TGTGCCAGCAGTTCTTGGGATTTGGGGGCTAAAGGCTACACCTTC

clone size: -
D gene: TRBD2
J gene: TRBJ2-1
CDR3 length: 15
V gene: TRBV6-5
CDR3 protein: CASSLAGLSPNEQFF
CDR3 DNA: TGTGCCAGCAGTTTAGCGGGACTTTCCCCCAATGAGCAGTTCTTC

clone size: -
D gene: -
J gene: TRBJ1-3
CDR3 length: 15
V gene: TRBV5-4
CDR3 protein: CASSLDGSWGNTIYF
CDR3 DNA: TGTGCCAGCAGCTTGGATGGTTCCTGGGGAAACACCATATATTTT

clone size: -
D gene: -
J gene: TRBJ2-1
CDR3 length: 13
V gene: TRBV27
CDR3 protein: CASSFRGNNEQFF
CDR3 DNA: TGTGCCAGCAGTTTTCGCGGGAACAATGAGCAGTTCTTC

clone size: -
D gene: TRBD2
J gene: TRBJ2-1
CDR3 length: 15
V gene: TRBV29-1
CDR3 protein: CSVDGGLAGINEQFF
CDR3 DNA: TGCAGCGTTGACGGAGGACTAGCGGGGATCAATGAGCAGTTCTTC

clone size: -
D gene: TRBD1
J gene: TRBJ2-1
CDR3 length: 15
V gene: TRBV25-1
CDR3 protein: CASRAGTGRMARQFF
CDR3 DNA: TGTGCCAGCAGAGCGGGGACAGGGCGGATGGCCCGTCAGTTCTTC

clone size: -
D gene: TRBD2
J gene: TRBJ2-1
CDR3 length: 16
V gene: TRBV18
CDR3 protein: CASSNLAGGPNAEQFF
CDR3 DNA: TGTGCCAGCTCAAACTTAGCGGGGGGCCCAAACGCTGAGCAGTTCTTC

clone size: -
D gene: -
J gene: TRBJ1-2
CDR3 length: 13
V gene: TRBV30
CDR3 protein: CAWSRGGFWGYTF
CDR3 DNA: TGTGCCTGGAGCCGGGGTGGGTTTTGGGGCTACACCTTC

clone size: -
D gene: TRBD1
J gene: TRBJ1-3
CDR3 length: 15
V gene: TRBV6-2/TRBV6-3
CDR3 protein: CASSRDRNSGNTIYF
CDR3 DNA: TGTGCCAGCAGCCGGGACAGGAACTCTGGAAACACCATATATTTT

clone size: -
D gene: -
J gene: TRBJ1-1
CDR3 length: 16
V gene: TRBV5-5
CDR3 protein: CASSLNPTGENTEAFF
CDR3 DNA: TGTGCCAGCAGCTTAAATCCGACAGGCGAGAACACTGAAGCTTTCTTT

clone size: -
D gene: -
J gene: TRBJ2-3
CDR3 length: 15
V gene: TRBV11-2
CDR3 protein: CASSLRGSASDTQYF
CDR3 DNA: TGTGCCAGCAGCTTGAGGGGGAGTGCCTCAGATACGCAGTATTTT

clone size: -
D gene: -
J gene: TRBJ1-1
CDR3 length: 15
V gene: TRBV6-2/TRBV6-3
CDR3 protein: CASSYGRGGKREAFF
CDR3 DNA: TGTGCCAGCAGTTACGGGCGCGGGGGTAAGAGGGAAGCTTTCTTT

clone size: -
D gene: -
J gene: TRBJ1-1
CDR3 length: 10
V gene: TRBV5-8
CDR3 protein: CASSGGEAFF
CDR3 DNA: TGTGCCAGCAGTGGGGGGGAAGCTTTCTTT

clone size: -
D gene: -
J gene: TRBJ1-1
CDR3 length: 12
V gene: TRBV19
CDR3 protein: CASSIGRTEAFF
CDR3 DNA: TGTGCCAGTAGTATCGGGAGGACTGAAGCTTTCTTT

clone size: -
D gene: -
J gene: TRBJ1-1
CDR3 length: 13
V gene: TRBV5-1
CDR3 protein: CASSLAGRTEAFF
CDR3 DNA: TGCGCCAGCAGCTTGGCCGGAAGAACTGAAGCTTTCTTT

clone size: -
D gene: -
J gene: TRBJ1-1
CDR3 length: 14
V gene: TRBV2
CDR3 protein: CASSELWMNTEAFF
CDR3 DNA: TGTGCCAGCAGTGAACTATGGATGAACACTGAAGCTTTCTTT

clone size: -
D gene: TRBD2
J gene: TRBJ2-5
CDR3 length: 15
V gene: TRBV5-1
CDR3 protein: CASSLTSGGGETQYF
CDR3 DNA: TGCGCCAGCAGCTTGACTAGCGGGGGAGGAGAGACCCAGTACTTC

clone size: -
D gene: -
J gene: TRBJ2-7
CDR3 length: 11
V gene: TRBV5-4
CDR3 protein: CASSLGGEQYF
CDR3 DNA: TGTGCCAGCAGCTTAGGGGGTGAGCAGTACTTC

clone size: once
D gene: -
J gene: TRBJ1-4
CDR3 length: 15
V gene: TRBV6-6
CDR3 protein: CASSYSRTVNEKLFF
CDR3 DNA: TGTGCCAGCAGTTACTCGAGAACAGTTAATGAAAAACTGTTTTTT

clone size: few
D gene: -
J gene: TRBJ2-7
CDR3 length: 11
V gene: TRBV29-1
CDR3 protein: CSVVSSYEQYF
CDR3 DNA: TGCAGCGTTGTTTCGTCCTACGAGCAGTACTTC

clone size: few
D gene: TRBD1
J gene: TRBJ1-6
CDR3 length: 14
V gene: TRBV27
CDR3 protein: CASSLDRGAPPLHF
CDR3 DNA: TGTGCCAGCAGTTTGGACAGGGGGGCCCCACCCCTCCACTTT

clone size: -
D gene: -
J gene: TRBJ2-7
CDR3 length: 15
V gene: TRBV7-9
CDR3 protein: CASSLEREHSYEQYF
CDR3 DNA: TGTGCCAGCAGCTTAGAAAGGGAACACTCCTACGAGCAGTACTTC

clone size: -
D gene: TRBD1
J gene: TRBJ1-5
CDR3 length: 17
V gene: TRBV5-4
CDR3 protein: CASRDYKQGAGNQPQHF
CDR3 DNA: TGTGCCAGCAGAGATTATAAACAGGGGGCAGGCAATCAGCCCCAGCATTTT

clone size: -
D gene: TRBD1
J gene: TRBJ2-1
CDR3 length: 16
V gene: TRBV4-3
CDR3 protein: CASSRIGDRGSDEQFF
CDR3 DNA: TGCGCCAGCAGCCGGATCGGGGACAGGGGAAGCGATGAGCAGTTCTTC

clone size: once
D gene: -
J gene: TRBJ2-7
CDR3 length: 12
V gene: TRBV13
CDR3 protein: CASSGQSYEQYF
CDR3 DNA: TGTGCCAGCAGCGGACAGTCCTACGAGCAGTACTTC

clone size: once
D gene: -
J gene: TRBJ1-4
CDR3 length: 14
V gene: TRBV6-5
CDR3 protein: CACRLGVAWEKLFF
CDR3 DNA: TGTGCCTGCCGTTTAGGGGTGGCATGGGAAAAACTGTTTTTT

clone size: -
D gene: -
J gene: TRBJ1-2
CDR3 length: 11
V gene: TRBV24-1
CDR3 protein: CATSAGLRYTF
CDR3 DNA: TGTGCCACCAGTGCGGGGCTTCGCTACACCTTC

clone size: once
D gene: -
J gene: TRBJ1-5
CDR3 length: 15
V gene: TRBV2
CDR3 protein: CASSETGYSNQPQHF
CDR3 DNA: TGTGCCAGCAGTGAAACGGGATATAGCAATCAGCCCCAGCATTTT

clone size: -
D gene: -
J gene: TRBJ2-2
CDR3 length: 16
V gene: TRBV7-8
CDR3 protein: CASSSAVNTYTGELFF
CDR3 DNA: TGTGCCAGCAGCTCCGCGGTCAACACTTACACCGGGGAGCTGTTTTTT

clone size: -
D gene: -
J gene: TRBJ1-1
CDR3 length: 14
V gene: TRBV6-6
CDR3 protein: CASSLGGGGTEAFF
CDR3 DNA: TGTGCCAGCAGTCTCGGTGGGGGTGGCACTGAAGCTTTCTTT

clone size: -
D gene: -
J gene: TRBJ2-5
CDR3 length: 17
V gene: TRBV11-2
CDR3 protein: CASSLGRFGKILETQYF
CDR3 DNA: TGTGCCAGCAGCTTAGGAAGGTTCGGTAAGATATTGGAGACCCAGTACTTC

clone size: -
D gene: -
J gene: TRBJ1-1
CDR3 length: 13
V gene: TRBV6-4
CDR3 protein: CASSDGDNTEAFF
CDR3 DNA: TGTGCCAGCAGTGACGGGGACAACACTGAAGCTTTCTTT

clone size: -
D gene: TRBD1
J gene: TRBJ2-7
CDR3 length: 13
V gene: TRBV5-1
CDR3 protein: CASSLDRGYEQYF
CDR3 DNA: TGCGCCAGCAGCTTGGACAGGGGTTACGAGCAGTACTTC

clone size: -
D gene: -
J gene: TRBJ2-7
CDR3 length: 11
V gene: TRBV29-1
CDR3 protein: CSVSHSYEQYF
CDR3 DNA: TGCAGCGTTAGTCACTCCTACGAGCAGTACTTC

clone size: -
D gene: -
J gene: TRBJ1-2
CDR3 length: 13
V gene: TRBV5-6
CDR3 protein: CASSLGGNYGYTF
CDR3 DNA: TGTGCCAGCAGCTTGGGGGGCAACTATGGCTACACCTTC

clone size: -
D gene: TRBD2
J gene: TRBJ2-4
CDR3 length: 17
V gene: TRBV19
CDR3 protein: CASKNLAGSGNKNIQYF
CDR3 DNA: TGTGCCAGTAAGAATCTAGCGGGGTCAGGGAACAAAAACATTCAGTACTTC

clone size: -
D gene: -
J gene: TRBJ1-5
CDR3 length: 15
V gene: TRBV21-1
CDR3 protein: CASSILGPYNQPQHF
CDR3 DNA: TGTGCCAGCAGCATCCTAGGGCCCTATAATCAGCCCCAGCATTTT